This entry lists 20 T cell receptor beta chains sequenced from one sample in a study of blood T cell repertoires in COVID-19. The method was immunoSEQ multiplex PCR; TCRdb's version includes in-frame clones alone and lacks a portion of them. This repertoire shows 100,000 to 130,000 clones, about 88% found once; its top ten account for under 3%. The specimen was peripheral blood. The receptors come from a human donor in a cohort sampled during active COVID-19.

J is TRBJ2-1 and V is TRBV30; 7 bases map to TRBD2. CDR1 GTSNPN and CDR2 SVGIG come from the germline V gene (reference sequence). Losses at the gene ends were 8 bases for V and 4 bases for J; bases not matched to a gene: 2. The CDR3 totals 11 residues. The CDR3 nucleotides read TGTGCCCGGGAGGCTTACAATGAGCAGTTCTTC. It encodes CAREAYNEQFF.

V is TRBV19 and J is TRBJ1-3, with D unresolved. Germline V gene data show CDR1 as LNHDA and CDR2 as SQIVND (reference sequence). Trimming removed 1 base at V and 0 bases at J, with 7 bases between. The CDR3 covers 15 residues. CDR3 sequence: CASSIGATSGNTIYF. DNA for the CDR3: TGTGCCAGTAGTATAGGTGCTACCTCTGGAAACACCATATATTTT.

The chain carries TRBV3-1 (or the pseudogene TRBV3-2) and TRBJ1-3; D is perhaps TRBD1 (6 bases). V was pared by 8 bases and J by 3 bases, with 8 bases between. The V gene's germline CDR1 is LGHDT and CDR2 YNNKEL (reference sequence). There are 12 residues in the CDR3. The CDR3 sequence: CASQGFGNTIYF. The CDR3 DNA reads TGTGCCAGCCAGGGGTTTGGAAACACCATATATTTT.

The J gene is TRBJ2-7, the V gene TRBV10-3; the match to TRBD1 covers 7 bases. Germline V lookup: CDR1 ENHRY, CDR2 SYGVKD. The CDR3 totals 15 residues. V dropped 8 bases and J dropped 5; count of bases not matched to a gene: 15. CDR3 sequence (DNA): TGTGCCATCGGAACCAGTGACAGGGTCCCCCACGAGCAGTACTTC. Amino acids: CAIGTSDRVPHEQYF.

In this sample, this clone turned up once. The chain employs TRBV19 and TRBJ2-1, with 9 nucleotides matching TRBD2. Germline V gene sequence: CDR1 LNHDA, CDR2 SQIVND (reference sequence). J gave up 0 bases and V 7 bases, and 13 bases lay outside the gene matches. The length of the CDR3 is 18 residues. CDR3 residues: CASTQQSGRLGSYNEQFF. In nucleotides, the CDR3 is TGTGCCAGTACCCAGCAGAGCGGGAGGTTAGGCTCCTACAATGAGCAGTTCTTC.

The genes are TRBV18 and TRBJ1-1, with a weak D call TRBD1 (5 bases). The V gene lost 5 bases and the J gene lost 1 base, with 8 bases spanning the gap. The germline V gene has CDR1 KGHSH and CDR2 LQKENI. This CDR3 region has 13 residues. CDR3 sequence (DNA): TGTGCCAGCTCAGGGGCCTCGAACACTGAAGCTTTCTTT. As protein: CASSGASNTEAFF.

The CDR3 loop is CASSNEGPVAGELFF. Here the CDR3 DNA reads TGTGCCAGCAGCAACGAGGGCCCTGTGGCCGGGGAGCTGTTTTTT. The genes are TRBV5-6 and TRBJ2-2, with a weak D call TRBD2 (5 bases). Germline V gene data show CDR1 as SGHDT and CDR2 as YYEEEE. The V end was cut by 4 bases, the J end by 6 bases, with 16 bases between. The CDR3 extends over 15 amino acids.

The CDR3 loop reads CSGSFSGTGKNTIYF. CDR3 DNA: TGCAGCGGATCATTTTCCGGGACAGGGAAGAACACCATATATTTT. The gene calls are TRBV29-1 and TRBJ1-3, with 9 bases matching TRBD1. Germline assignment: CDR1 SQVTM and CDR2 ANQGSEA. Trimming removed 7 bases from V and 7 bases from J; junction bases left unmatched: 14. The length of the CDR3 is 15 residues.

Details on this clone: The junction departs from the called germline gene at one end, perhaps through a read error. The chain links TRBV7-3 to TRBJ2-1, with 7 bases that match TRBD2. From germline, CDR1 is SGHTA and CDR2 FQGTGA. The CDR3 totals 12 residues. The CDR3 is CAGSLRGEIWIF. DNA of the CDR3: TGTGCCGGCAGCTTACGGGGGGAAATATGGATCTTC.

The chain employs TRBV7-6 and TRBJ2-1; 9 nucleotides match TRBD2. The germline CDR1 and CDR2 sequences are SGHVS and FNYEAQ. The CDR3 consists of 19 residues. V dropped 5 bases and J dropped 0; count of bases not matched to a gene: 14. The CDR3 bases are TGTGCCAGCAGCCCTGGGGGTAGCGGGAGCCATAGCTCCTACAATGAGCAGTTCTTC. Residues: CASSPGGSGSHSSYNEQFF.

This chain uses TRBV15 with TRBJ1-1, with D perhaps matching TRBD1 (5 bases). The ends were cut back, 0 bases at V and 0 bases at J, with 8 bases in the middle. The CDR3 runs 15 residues. Germline-derived CDR1 and CDR2 are LNHNV and YYDKDF (reference sequence). CDR3 DNA: TGTGCCACCAGCAGAGATGGGGCAGTGAACACTGAAGCTTTCTTT. This codes for CATSRDGAVNTEAFF.

This clone was counted between two and nine times. The rearrangement links TRBV9 to TRBJ1-3; the D gene is possibly TRBD1 (6 bases). Germline V gene lookup returns CDR1 SGDLS and CDR2 YYNGEE. The ends were cut back, 0 bases at V and 4 bases at J, with 11 bases in the middle. CDR3 length: 15 residues. The CDR3 DNA is TGTGCCAGCAGCGTAGCGGGGGGCGCGGGAAACACCATATATTTT. It yields the protein CASSVAGGAGNTIYF.

The chain links TRBV27 to TRBJ1-4; TRBD1 is a possible D gene (6 bases). CDR1 and CDR2 from the germline V gene are MNHEY and SMNVEV (reference sequence). V was cut by 1 base and J by 7 bases, with 16 bases left in between. The CDR3 runs 16 residues. CDR3 bases: TGTGCCAGCAGTTTATGGGGGGCAGGGAGGGGTGAAAAACTGTTTTTT. Translated: CASSLWGAGRGEKLFF.

The chain joins TRBV11-2 to TRBJ2-1; 7 bases are a match to TRBD2. There are 15 residues in the CDR3. Germline V gene sequence: CDR1 SGHAT, CDR2 FQNNGV. V shed 0 bases and J 4 bases; nucleotides not matched to a gene: 3. The CDR3 DNA sequence: TGTGCCAGCAGCTTAGAGGCTAGCGGTTACAATGAGCAGTTCTTC. This sequence encodes CASSLEASGYNEQFF.

The DNA of the CDR3 is TGTGCCAGCAGCCAAAACAGGGGCACAGAGACCCAGTACTTC. Amino acids: CASSQNRGTETQYF. The gene calls are TRBV3-1 (or the pseudogene TRBV3-2) and TRBJ2-5, with 7 bases fitting TRBD1. Trimming cost V 2 bases and J 4 bases; bases outside gene matches: 4. Per germline, CDR1 LGHDT and CDR2 YNNKEL (reference sequence). This CDR3 region has 14 residues.

The V call is TRBV3-1 (or the pseudogene TRBV3-2), the J call TRBJ1-1; D possibly corresponds to TRBD1 (5 bases). CDR1 is LGHDT, CDR2 YNNKEL, per germline (reference sequence). V was cut by 2 bases and J by 8 bases, with 9 bases left in between. This CDR3 has 12 amino acids. This CDR3 is CASSQRGGEAFF. Written as DNA, the CDR3 is TGTGCCAGCAGCCAAAGGGGAGGCGAAGCTTTCTTT.

The rearrangement joins TRBV6-5 to TRBJ1-3; tentative D call: TRBD1 (5 bases). The ends were cut back, 2 bases at V and 2 bases at J, with 10 bases in the middle. CDR1 and CDR2 (germline): MNHEY, SVGAGI. CDR3 length: 15 amino acids. CDR3 coding DNA: TGTGCCAGCAGTTACAATTTAGGGGCTGGAAACACCATATATTTT. Protein product: CASSYNLGAGNTIYF.

The chain has TRBV5-1 and TRBJ1-3; D not certain. CDR3 length: 13 residues. Trimming took off 6 bases at V and 4 bases at J, with 11 bases between the two ends. Germline-derived CDR1 and CDR2 are SGHRS and YFSETQ. The CDR3 DNA reads TGCGCCAGCACCCCCTCAGGCGGAAACACCATATATTTT. Translated, it gives CASTPSGGNTIYF.

The chain joins TRBV15 to TRBJ1-2, with 12 bases lining up with TRBD1. CDR3 length: 19 residues. With V trimmed by 0 bases and J by 2 bases, 10 bases remained unmatched. CDR1 is LNHNV, CDR2 YYDKDF, per germline (reference sequence). The CDR3 here is CATSRDAIPGTGGNYGYTF. CDR3 nucleotides: TGTGCCACCAGCAGAGACGCTATCCCCGGGACAGGGGGCAACTATGGCTACACCTTC.

The rearrangement uses TRBV19 and TRBJ1-5, with 9 bases lining up with TRBD1. This CDR3 contains 16 residues. V was pared by 5 bases and J by 1 base, with 6 bases of the junction left unmatched. Germline V gene lookup returns CDR1 LNHDA and CDR2 SQIVND (reference sequence). In nucleotides, the CDR3 is TGTGCCAGTAGTGGGGGGACAGGGATGAGCAATCAGCCCCAGCATTTT. Its protein is CASSGGTGMSNQPQHF.